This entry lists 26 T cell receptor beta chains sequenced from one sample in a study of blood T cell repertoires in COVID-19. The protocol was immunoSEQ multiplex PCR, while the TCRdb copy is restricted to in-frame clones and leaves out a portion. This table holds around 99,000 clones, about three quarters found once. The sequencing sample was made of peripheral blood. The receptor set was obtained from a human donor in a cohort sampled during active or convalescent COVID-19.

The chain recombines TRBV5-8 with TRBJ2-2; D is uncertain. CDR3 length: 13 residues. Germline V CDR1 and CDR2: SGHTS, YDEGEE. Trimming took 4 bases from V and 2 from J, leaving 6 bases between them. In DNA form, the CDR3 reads TGTGCCAGCAGCACCCTAAACACCGGGGAGCTGTTTTTT. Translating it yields CASSTLNTGELFF.

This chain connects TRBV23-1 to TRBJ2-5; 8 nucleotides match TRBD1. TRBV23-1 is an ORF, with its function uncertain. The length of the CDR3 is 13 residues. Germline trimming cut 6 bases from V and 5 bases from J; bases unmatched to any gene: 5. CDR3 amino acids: CASRTGERETQYF. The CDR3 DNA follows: TGCGCCAGCAGGACAGGGGAACGGGAGACCCAGTACTTC.

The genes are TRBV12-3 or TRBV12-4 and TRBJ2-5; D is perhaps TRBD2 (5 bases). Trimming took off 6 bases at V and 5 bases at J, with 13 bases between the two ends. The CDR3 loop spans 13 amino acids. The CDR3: CASSSRPGETQYF. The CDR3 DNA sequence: TGTGCCAGCAGCTCCCGTCCGGGGGAGACCCAGTACTTC.

Here the CDR3 DNA reads TGTGCCAGCAGCCCCGGGACAGTTTTTGAAGCTTTCTTT. Residues: CASSPGTVFEAFF. V usage is TRBV14 and J usage is TRBJ1-1; 7 bases are a match to TRBD1. The germline V gene encodes CDR1 SGHDN and CDR2 FVKESK. V dropped 4 bases and J dropped 7; count of bases not matched to a gene: 6. The CDR3 sequence is 13 residues long. The full variable domain, rest sourced from reference TRBV14 and TRBJ1-1, is EAGVTQFPSHSVIEKGQTVTLRCDPISGHDNLYWYRRVMGKEIKFLLHFVKESKQDESGMPNNRFLAERTGGTYSTLKVQPAELEDSGVYFCASSPGTVFEAFFGQGTRLTVV.

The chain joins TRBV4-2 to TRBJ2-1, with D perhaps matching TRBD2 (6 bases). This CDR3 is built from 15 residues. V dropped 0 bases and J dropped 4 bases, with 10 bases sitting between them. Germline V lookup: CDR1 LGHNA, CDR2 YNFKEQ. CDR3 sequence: CASSQEEGSYNEQFF. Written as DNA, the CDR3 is TGTGCCAGCAGCCAAGAGGAGGGATCTTACAATGAGCAGTTCTTC.

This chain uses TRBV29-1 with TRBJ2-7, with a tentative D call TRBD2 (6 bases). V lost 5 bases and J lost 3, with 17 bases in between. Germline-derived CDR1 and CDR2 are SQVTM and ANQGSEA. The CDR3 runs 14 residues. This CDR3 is CSVRPGLPSYEQYF. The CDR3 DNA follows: TGCAGCGTTCGACCGGGACTCCCCAGCTACGAGCAGTACTTC.

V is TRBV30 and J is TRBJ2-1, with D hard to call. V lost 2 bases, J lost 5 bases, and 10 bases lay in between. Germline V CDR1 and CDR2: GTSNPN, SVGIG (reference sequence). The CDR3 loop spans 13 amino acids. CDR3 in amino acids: CAWSMRRDNEQFF. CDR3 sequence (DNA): TGTGCCTGGAGTATGCGACGGGACAATGAGCAGTTCTTC.

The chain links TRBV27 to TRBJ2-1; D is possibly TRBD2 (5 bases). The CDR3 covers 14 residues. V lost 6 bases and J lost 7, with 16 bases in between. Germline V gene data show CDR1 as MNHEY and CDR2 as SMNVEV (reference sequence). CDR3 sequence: CASSRAVPGNEQFF. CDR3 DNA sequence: TGTGCCAGCAGCCGAGCGGTCCCTGGGAATGAGCAGTTCTTC.

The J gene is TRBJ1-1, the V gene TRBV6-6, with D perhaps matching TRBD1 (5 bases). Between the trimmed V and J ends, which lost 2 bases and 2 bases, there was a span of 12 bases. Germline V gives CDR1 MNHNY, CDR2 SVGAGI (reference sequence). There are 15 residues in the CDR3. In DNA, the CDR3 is TGTGCCAGCAGTTACGCGGGGGTTTCAAACACTGAAGCTTTCTTT. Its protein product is CASSYAGVSNTEAFF.

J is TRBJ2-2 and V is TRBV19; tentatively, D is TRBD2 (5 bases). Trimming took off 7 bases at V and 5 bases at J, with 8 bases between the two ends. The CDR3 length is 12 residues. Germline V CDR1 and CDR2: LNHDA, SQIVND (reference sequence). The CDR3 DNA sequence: TGTGCCAGTACCGGGGTTACCGGGGAGCTGTTTTTT. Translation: CASTGVTGELFF.

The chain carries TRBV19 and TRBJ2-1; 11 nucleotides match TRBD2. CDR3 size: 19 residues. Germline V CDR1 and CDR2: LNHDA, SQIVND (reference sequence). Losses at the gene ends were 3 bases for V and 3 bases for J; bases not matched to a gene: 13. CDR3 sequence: CASSMASRGTSGRYNEQFF. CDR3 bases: TGTGCCAGTAGTATGGCCTCTCGAGGGACTAGCGGCCGCTACAATGAGCAGTTCTTC. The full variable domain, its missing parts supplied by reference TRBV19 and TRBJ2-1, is DGGITQSPKYLFRKEGQNVTLSCEQNLNHDAMYWYRQDPGQGLRLIYYSQIVNDFQKGDIAEGYSVSREKKESFPLTVTSAQKNPTAFYLCASSMASRGTSGRYNEQFFGPGTRLTVL.

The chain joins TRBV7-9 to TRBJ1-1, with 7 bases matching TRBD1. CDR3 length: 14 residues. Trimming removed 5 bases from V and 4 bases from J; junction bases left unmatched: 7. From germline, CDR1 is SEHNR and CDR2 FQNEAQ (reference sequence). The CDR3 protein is CASSDRQGATEAFF. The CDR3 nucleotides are TGTGCCAGCAGCGACAGACAGGGTGCCACTGAAGCTTTCTTT.

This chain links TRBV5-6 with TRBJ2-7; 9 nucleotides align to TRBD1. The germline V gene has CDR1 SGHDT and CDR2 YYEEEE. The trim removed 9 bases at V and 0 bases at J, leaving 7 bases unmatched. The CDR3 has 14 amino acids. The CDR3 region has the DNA TGTGCCACCTCCCGGGACAGGGTCTCCTACGAGCAGTACTTC. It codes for CATSRDRVSYEQYF.

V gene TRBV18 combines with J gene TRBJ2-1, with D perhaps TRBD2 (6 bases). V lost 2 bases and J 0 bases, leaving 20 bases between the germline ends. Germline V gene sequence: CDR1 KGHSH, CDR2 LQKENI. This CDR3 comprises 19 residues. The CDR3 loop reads CASSPLGSGLQSSYNEQFF. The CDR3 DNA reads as TGTGCCAGCTCACCATTGGGGTCGGGACTCCAGAGCTCCTACAATGAGCAGTTCTTC.

CDR3 DNA sequence: TGCGCCAGCAGCCTCATCCTCGGGACAACTTATGGCTACACCTTC. Amino acid sequence: CASSLILGTTYGYTF. The V gene is TRBV4-3, the J gene TRBJ1-2, with a tentative D call TRBD1 (6 bases). V lost 4 bases and J 5 bases, leaving 17 bases between the germline ends. Germline V gene sequence: CDR1 LGHNA, CDR2 YSLEER. CDR3 length: 15 residues.

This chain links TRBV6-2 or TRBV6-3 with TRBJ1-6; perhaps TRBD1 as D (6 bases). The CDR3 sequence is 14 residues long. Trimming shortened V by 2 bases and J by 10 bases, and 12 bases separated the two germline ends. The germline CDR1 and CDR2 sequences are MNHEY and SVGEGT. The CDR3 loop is CASSYGQGYSPLHF. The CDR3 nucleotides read TGTGCCAGCAGTTACGGGCAGGGGTACTCACCCCTCCACTTT.

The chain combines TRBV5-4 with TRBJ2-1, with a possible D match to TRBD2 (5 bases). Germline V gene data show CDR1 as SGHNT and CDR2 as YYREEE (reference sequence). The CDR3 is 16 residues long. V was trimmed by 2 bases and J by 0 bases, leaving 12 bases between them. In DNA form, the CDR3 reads TGTGCCAGCAGCTTCCTTGCGGGCAGCTCCTACAATGAGCAGTTCTTC. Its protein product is CASSFLAGSSYNEQFF.

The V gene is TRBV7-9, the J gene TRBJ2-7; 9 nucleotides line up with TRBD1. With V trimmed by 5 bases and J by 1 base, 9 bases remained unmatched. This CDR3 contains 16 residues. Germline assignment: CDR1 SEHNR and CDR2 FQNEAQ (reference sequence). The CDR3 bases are TGTGCCAGCAGCCGCCCGGGACAGGGTTCGTCCTACGAGCAGTACTTC. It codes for CASSRPGQGSSYEQYF.

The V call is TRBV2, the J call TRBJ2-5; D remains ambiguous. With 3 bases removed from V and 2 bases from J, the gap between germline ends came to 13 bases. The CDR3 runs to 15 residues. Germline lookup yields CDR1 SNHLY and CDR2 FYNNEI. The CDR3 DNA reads TGTGCCAGCAGTGATGGCGTCAGGCTACAAGAGACCCAGTACTTC. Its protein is CASSDGVRLQETQYF.

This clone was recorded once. The CDR3 DNA sequence: TGCGCCAGCAGCTTGGAGACTAGCGGGTACACAGATACGCAGTATTTT. As protein: CASSLETSGYTDTQYF. This chain joins TRBV5-1 and TRBJ2-3; 10 positions agree with TRBD2. This CDR3 is 16 amino acids long. Per germline, CDR1 SGHRS and CDR2 YFSETQ. Unmatched junction bases numbered 3, after V lost 0 bases and J lost 2 bases.

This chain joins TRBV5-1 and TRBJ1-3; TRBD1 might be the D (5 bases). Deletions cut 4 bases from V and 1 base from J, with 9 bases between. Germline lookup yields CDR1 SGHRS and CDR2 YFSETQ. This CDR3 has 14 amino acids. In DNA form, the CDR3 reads TGCGCCAGCAGCCAGGGCATGTCTGGAAACACCATATATTTT. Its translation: CASSQGMSGNTIYF. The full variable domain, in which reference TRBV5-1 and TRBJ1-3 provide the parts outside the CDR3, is KAGVTQTPRYLIKTRGQQVTLSCSPISGHRSVSWYQQTPGQGLQFLFEYFSETQRNKGNFPGRFSGRQFSNSRSEMNVSTLELGDSALYLCASSQGMSGNTIYFGEGSWLTVV.

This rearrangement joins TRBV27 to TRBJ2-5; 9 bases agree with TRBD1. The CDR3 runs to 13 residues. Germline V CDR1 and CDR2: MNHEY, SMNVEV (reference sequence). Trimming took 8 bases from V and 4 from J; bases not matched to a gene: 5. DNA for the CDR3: TGTGCCAGCTGGACAGGGGCGCGAGAGACCCAGTACTTC. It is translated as CASWTGARETQYF.

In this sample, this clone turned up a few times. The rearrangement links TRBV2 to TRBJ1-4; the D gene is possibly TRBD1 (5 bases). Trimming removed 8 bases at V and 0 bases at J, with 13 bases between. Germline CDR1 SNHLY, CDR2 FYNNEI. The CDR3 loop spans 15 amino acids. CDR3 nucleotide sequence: TGTGCCAGCGGGGGGACTTTGGCAACTAATGAAAAACTGTTTTTT. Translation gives CASGGTLATNEKLFF.

The CDR3 DNA follows: TGTGCCAGCAGCGGAGGACTAGCGGCGAACACCGGGGAGCTGTTTTTT. This sequence encodes CASSGGLAANTGELFF. J is TRBJ2-2 and V is TRBV9; TRBD2 matches at 10 bases. Looked up from germline, CDR1 is SGDLS and CDR2 is YYNGEE. J was trimmed by 0 bases and V by 3 bases; bases with no gene match: 2. The CDR3 spans 16 residues.

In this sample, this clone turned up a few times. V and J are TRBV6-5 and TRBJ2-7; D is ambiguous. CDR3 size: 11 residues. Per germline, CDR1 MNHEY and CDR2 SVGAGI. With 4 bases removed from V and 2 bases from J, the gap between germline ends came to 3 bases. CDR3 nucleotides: TGTGCCAGCAGTTCCACCTACGAGCAGTACTTC. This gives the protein CASSSTYEQYF.

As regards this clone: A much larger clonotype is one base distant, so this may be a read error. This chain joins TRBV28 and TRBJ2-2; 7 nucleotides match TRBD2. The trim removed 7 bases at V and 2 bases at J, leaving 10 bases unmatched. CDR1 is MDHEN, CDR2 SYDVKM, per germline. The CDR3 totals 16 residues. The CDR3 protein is CASTRTSAFNTGELFF. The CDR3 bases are TGTGCCAGCACCAGAACTAGCGCCTTTAACACCGGGGAGCTGTTTTTT.